The clone carrying this T cell receptor (beta chain) has only a few counts. Its matching antigen is unknown. The sample originates from a study of T cell repertoires in cytomegalovirus infection. Whole-study context: Matching HLA type and CMV infection were both indicated by public TCR beta signatures.

General observations from the study: The cumulative frequency of public TCR beta families identified carriers of CMV plus the relevant HLA.

TCRdb recomputed calls from the reads with MiXCR, one row per CDR3 protein. The sample contains about 230,000 distinct CDR3 sequences, 20% to 25% of which appear only once. This clonotype was obtained from a human donor in good health (CMV status not recorded). Some clones in this sample may be carry-over from other donors' samples. Sequences were obtained from CD8+ T cells from PBMCs.

The CDR3 nucleotides are TGCAGCGTTGAAGAACAGTGGAACACAGATACGCAGTATTTT. Protein: CSVEEQWNTDTQYF. The genes are TRBV29-1 and TRBJ2-3, with D unresolved. Germline V gene lookup returns CDR1 SQVTM and CDR2 ANQGSEA. The CDR3 length is 14 residues. V was trimmed by 0 bases and J by 2 bases, leaving 9 bases between them.